This T cell receptor beta chain emerged from a study of T cell changes during pregnancy in multiple sclerosis. Per germline, CDR1 SGHTA and CDR2 FQGTGA. Trimming cost V 5 bases and J 3 bases; bases outside gene matches: 1. CDR3 length: 13 amino acids. The method was immunoSEQ multiplex PCR; TCRdb's version includes in-frame clones alone and lacks a portion of them. The table includes tens of thousands of clones, about 92% detected once. This specimen consisted of CD4+ T cells from peripheral blood mononuclear cells, obtained after pregnancy. This rearrangement joins TRBV7-3 to TRBJ1-1; TRBD1 matches 9 bases. This TCR derives from a female donor with multiple sclerosis, enrolled in a pregnancy study. The CDR3 loop reads CASSRDRDTEAFF. CDR3 nucleotide sequence: TGTGCCAGCAGCCGGGACAGGGACACTGAAGCTTTCTTT.